The 14 T cell receptor beta chains in this list originate from one sample, sequenced in a study of metastatic and nonmetastatic thyroid tumors. No patient had received any treatment before thyroid surgery. TCRdb ran MiXCR on the PCR reads. The sample lists some 11,000 clones, over 20% occurring once. Input material: adjacent normal tissue. These receptors were obtained from a female donor with papillary thyroid cancer or a benign thyroid nodule (not recorded which). Some clones in this sample may be carry-over from other donors' samples.

The chain recombines TRBV20-1 with TRBJ2-3; D uncertain. Germline CDR1 and CDR2: DFQATT and SNEGSKA (reference sequence). With 6 bases removed from V and 4 bases from J, the gap between germline ends came to 11 bases. The CDR3 has 12 amino acids. The CDR3 region has the DNA TGCAGTGCGCCTAGGGTCTCAGATACGCAGTATTTT. Its translation is CSAPRVSDTQYF.

There are many counts of this clone. The rearrangement joins TRBV30 to TRBJ2-7; D is tentatively TRBD1 or TRBD2 (7 bases each). Germline CDR1 reads GTSNPN; CDR2 reads SVGIG (reference sequence). There are 12 residues in the CDR3. The ends were cut back, 8 bases at V and 5 bases at J, with 16 bases in the middle. CDR3 in amino acids: CAPGGGGHEQYF. The CDR3 bases are TGTGCCCCAGGGGGGGGGGGGCACGAGCAGTACTTC. The variable domain in full, completed from reference TRBV30 and TRBJ2-7, reads SQTIHQWPATLVQPVGSPLSLECTVEGTSNPNLYWYRQAAGRGLQLLFYSVGIGQISSEVPQNLSASRPQDRQFILSSKKLLLSDSGFYLCAPGGGGHEQYFGPGTRLTVT.

This chain connects TRBV6-1 to TRBJ1-5; D remains ambiguous. The V gene's germline CDR1 is MNHNS and CDR2 SASEGT. The CDR3 loop spans 16 amino acids. Trimming removed 6 bases from V and 8 bases from J, with 23 bases in between. The CDR3 region has the DNA TGTGCCAGCAGGGAGAAAGTGGACTATAGCAAAAAGCCCCAGCATTTT. Translating gives CASREKVDYSKKPQHF.

In regard to this clone: The junction departs from the called germline gene at one end, perhaps through a read error. The V gene is TRBV6-2 or TRBV6-3, the J gene TRBJ1-5; D gene ambiguous. Germline V gene sequence: CDR1 MNHEY, CDR2 SVGEGT. The CDR3 loop spans 16 amino acids. CDR3 loop: CASSYGGRWGSQPHHF. Written as DNA, the CDR3 is TGTGCCAGCAGTTACGGAGGGCGCTGGGGAAGTCAGCCCCATCATTTT.

J is TRBJ1-5 and V is TRBV6-2 or TRBV6-3; TRBD1 aligns across 8 bases. After removal of 6 bases from V and 6 bases from J, the junction contained 10 bases not matched to a gene. This CDR3 comprises 15 residues. Germline-derived CDR1 and CDR2 are MNHEY and SVGEGT. The CDR3 region has the DNA TGTGCCAGCAGAGGACTTGGGACAGGAGGTCAGCCCCAGCATTTT. Its translation is CASRGLGTGGQPQHF.

This clone has ten or more counts. This rearrangement joins TRBV20-1 to TRBJ1-1; D gene unclear. Germline CDR1 and CDR2: DFQATT and SNEGSKA (reference sequence). The CDR3 runs to 15 residues. Trimming took off 0 bases at V and 5 bases at J, with 16 bases between the two ends. CDR3 sequence: CSARDLLNSRTEAFF. CDR3 DNA sequence: TGCAGTGCTAGAGATCTTTTGAACAGCCGAACTGAAGCTTTCTTT.

In this sample, this clone turned up a few times. CDR3 residues: CASSLLQGAKTEAFF. In DNA, the CDR3 is TGTGCCAGCAGCTTACTACAGGGGGCGAAGACTGAAGCTTTCTTT. The chain couples TRBV7-2 to TRBJ1-1; TRBD1 agrees at 9 bases. The trim removed 2 bases at V and 5 bases at J, leaving 6 bases unmatched. The germline V gene encodes CDR1 SGHTA and CDR2 FQGNSA. This CDR3 has 15 residues.

To note about this clone: At one end the junction does not follow the germline gene, possibly because of a read error. The CDR3 DNA follows: TGCGCCAGCAGCTTCGGTGCGGGGGACTACAATGAGCGGTTCTTC. Translating it yields CASSFGAGDYNERFF. This chain links TRBV5-1 with TRBJ2-1, with 7 bases that match TRBD2. From germline, CDR1 is SGHRS and CDR2 YFSETQ. The CDR3 has 15 residues. Full variable domain (outside the CDR3, taken from reference TRBV5-1 and TRBJ2-1): KAGVTQTPRYLIKTRGQQVTLSCSPISGHRSVSWYQQTPGQGLQFLFEYFSETQRNKGNFPGRFSGRQFSNSRSEMNVSTLELGDSALYLCASSFGAGDYNERFFGPGTRLTVL.

This clone was detected ten times or more. The gene calls are TRBV9 and TRBJ2-2, with 9 nucleotides matching TRBD1. The CDR3 covers 16 residues. Germline CDR1 SGDLS, CDR2 YYNGEE. J lost 6 bases, V lost 4 bases, and 10 bases had no gene match. As DNA, the CDR3 is TGTGCCAGCAGCTCCCGGAGACAGGGGGGTGCCGGGGAGCTGTTTTTT. Translation: CASSSRRQGGAGELFF. Full variable domain (outside the CDR3, taken from reference TRBV9 and TRBJ2-2): DSGVTQTPKHLITATGQRVTLRCSPRSGDLSVYWYQQSLDQGLQFLIQYYNGEERAKGNILERFSAQQFPDLHSELNLSSLELGDSALYFCASSSRRQGGAGELFFGEGSRLTVL.

CDR3 sequence (DNA): TGTGCCAGCAGCCAAGGCGGCTATGGCTACACCTTC. Encoded protein: CASSQGGYGYTF. The gene calls are TRBV3-1 and TRBJ1-2; no reliable D call. The V end was cut by 1 base, the J end by 4 bases, with 4 bases between. The CDR3 is made up of 12 amino acids. Germline loops: CDR1 LGHDT, CDR2 YNNKEL (reference sequence).

This clone occurred a few times. The chain uses TRBV12-3 or TRBV12-4 and TRBJ2-1; TRBD2 matches at 10 bases. J lost 8 bases, V lost 8 bases, and 6 bases had no gene match. This CDR3 has 13 residues. As DNA, the CDR3 is TGTGCCAGCGGGACTAGCGATGGAGATGAGCAGTTCTTC. It is translated as CASGTSDGDEQFF.

In its sample, this clone was seen once. The rearrangement links TRBV20-1 to TRBJ1-5; D not certain. CDR3 size: 14 residues. V lost 0 bases and J lost 5, with 11 bases in between. Germline V gives CDR1 DFQATT, CDR2 SNEGSKA (reference sequence). The CDR3 coding sequence is TGCAGTGCTAGAGATTCCCCTTTGTATCAGCCCCAGCATTTT. This encodes CSARDSPLYQPQHF.

The chain uses TRBV11-3 and TRBJ2-3; D could derive from TRBD1 or TRBD2 (5 bases each). CDR3 length equals 12 residues. Germline V gene data show CDR1 as SGHNT and CDR2 as YENEEA. V lost 5 bases and J lost 10, with 13 bases in between. This CDR3 is CASSTQEGSQYF. CDR3 in DNA: TGTGCCAGCAGCACTCAAGAGGGGTCGCAGTATTTT.

This clone was counted a few times. The chain recombines TRBV6-1 with TRBJ2-7, with D possibly matching TRBD1 (5 bases). Germline lookup yields CDR1 MNHNS and CDR2 SASEGT. The ends were cut back, 3 bases at V and 2 bases at J, with 8 bases in the middle. This CDR3 is 13 amino acids long. For the CDR3, the DNA is TGTGCCAGCAGTGAGGCAGGGCCCTACGAGCAGTACTTC. Amino acids: CASSEAGPYEQYF.